The entry that follows covers one T cell receptor (beta chain) sequence. The antigen is unknown. Method: immunoSEQ multiplex PCR; TCRdb's copy keeps in-frame clones and lacks some. The sample has about 130,000 clones; over 85% are singletons. These data originate in a study of T cell responses to AZD1222 COVID-19 vaccine. Whole-study context: Pooling of second doses given at about 4 or about 12 weeks was done. Findings and limits, study-wide: Females made up more of the donors, who were largely white British, and clonal diversity may have come out too low.

The sample here was peripheral blood, taken on day 0 of AZD1222 vaccination. This clonotype was obtained from an adult in good health.

CDR3: CASSKEGGSYSNQPQHF. The CDR3 region has the DNA TGTGCCAGTAGTAAGGAGGGCGGTTCATATAGCAATCAGCCCCAGCATTTT. This chain uses TRBV19 with TRBJ1-5; D is unclear. Germline CDR1 LNHDA, CDR2 SQIVND (reference sequence). V was pared by 4 bases and J by 0 bases, with 16 bases between. The CDR3 contains 17 residues.